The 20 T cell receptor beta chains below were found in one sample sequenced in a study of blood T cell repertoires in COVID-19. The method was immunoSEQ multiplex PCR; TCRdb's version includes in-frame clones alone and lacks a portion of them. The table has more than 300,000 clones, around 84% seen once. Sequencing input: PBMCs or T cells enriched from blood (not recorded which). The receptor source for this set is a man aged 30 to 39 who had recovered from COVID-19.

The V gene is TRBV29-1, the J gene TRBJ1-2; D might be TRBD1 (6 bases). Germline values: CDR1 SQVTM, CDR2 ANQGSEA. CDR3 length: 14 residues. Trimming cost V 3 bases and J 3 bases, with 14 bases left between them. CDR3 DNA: TGCAGCGTTGATTCTCAGGGGAGATACTATGGCTACACCTTC. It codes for CSVDSQGRYYGYTF.

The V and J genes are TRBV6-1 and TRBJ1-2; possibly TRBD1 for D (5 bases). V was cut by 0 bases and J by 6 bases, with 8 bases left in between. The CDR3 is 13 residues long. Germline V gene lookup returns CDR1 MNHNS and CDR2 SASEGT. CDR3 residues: CASSEAEGNGYTF. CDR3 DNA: TGTGCCAGCAGTGAAGCGGAGGGGAATGGCTACACCTTC.

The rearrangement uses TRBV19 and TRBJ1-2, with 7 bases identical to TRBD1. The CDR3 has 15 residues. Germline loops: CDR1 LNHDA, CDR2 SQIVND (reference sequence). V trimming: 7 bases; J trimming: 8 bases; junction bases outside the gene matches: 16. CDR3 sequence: CASKGNPTGLSGYTF. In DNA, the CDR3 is TGTGCCAGTAAGGGGAACCCGACAGGGCTATCGGGCTACACCTTC.

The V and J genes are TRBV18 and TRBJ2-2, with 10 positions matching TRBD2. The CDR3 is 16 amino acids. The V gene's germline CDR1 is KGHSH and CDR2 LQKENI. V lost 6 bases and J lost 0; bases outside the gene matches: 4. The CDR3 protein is CASSLGLAANTGELFF. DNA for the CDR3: TGTGCCAGCTCGCTTGGACTAGCGGCGAACACCGGGGAGCTGTTTTTT.

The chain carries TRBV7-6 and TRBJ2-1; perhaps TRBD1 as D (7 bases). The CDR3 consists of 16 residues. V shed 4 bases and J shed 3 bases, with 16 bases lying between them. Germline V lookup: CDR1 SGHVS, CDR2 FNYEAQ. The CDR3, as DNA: TGTGCCAGCAGCTCCCAGGGGGGCTTGTACTACAATGAGCAGTTCTTC. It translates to CASSSQGGLYYNEQFF.

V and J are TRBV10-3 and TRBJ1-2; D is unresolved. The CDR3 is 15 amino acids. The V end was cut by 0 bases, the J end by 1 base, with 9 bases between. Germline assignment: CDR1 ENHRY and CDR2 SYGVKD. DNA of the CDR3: TGTGCCATCAGTGAGTCGATCGTGAGTAACTATGGCTACACCTTC. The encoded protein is CAISESIVSNYGYTF.

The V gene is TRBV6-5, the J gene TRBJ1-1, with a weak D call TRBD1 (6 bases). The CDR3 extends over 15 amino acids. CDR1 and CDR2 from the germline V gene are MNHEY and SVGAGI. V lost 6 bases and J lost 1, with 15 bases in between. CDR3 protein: CASSGLQGTNTEAFF. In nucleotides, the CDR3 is TGTGCCAGCAGCGGATTACAGGGAACGAACACTGAAGCTTTCTTT.

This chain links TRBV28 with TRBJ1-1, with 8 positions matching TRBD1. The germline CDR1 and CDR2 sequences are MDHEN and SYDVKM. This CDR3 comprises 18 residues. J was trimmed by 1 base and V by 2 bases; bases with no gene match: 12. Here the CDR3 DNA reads TGTGCCAGCAGTTTACGTCTCGGGGCAGGGGGCGAGAACACTGAAGCTTTCTTT. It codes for CASSLRLGAGGENTEAFF.

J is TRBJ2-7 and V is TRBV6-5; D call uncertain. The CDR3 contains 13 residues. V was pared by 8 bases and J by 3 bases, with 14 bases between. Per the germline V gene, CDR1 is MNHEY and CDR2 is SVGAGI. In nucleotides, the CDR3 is TGTGCCAGCCGTCCGAGCCTTTTCTACGAGCAGTACTTC. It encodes CASRPSLFYEQYF.

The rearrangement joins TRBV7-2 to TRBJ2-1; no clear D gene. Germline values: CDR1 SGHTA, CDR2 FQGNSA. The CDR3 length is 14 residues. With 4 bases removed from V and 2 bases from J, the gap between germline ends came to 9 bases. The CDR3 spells CASSSNPAYNEQFF. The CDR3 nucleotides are TGTGCCAGCAGCTCTAATCCGGCCTACAATGAGCAGTTCTTC.

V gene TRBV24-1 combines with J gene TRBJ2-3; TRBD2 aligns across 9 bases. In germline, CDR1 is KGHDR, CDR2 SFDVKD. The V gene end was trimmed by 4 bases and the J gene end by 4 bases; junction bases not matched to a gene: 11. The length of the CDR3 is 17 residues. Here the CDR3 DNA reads TGTGCCACCAGTGAGGCTTATAGCGGGAGAGGGTCAGATACGCAGTATTTT. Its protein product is CATSEAYSGRGSDTQYF.

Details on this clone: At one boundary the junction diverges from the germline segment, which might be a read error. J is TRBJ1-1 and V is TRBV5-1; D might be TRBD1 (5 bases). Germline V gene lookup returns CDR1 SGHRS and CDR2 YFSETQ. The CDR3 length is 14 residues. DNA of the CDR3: TGCGCCAGCAGCTTGGCCACCGGACACACCGAAGCTTTCTTT. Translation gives CASSLATGHTEAFF.

The DNA of the CDR3 is TGTGCCAGCAGCTTTCCAGGGGCAAACTATGGCTACACCTTC. Encoded protein: CASSFPGANYGYTF. The genes are TRBV5-6 and TRBJ1-2, with a tentative D call TRBD1 (6 bases). This CDR3 is built from 14 residues. V was pared by 2 bases and J by 2 bases, with 10 bases between. Germline loops: CDR1 SGHDT, CDR2 YYEEEE.

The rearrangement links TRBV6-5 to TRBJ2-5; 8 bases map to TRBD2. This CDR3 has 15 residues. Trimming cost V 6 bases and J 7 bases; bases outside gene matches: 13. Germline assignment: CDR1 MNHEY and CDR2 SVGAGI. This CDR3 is CASRDTSGHTRTQYF. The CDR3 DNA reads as TGTGCCAGCAGAGATACTAGCGGCCACACGAGGACCCAGTACTTC.

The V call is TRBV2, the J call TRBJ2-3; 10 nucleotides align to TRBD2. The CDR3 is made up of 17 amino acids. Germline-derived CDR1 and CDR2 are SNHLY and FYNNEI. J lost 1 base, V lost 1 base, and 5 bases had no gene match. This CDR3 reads CASSEDLAGAGTDTQYF. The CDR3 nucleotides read TGTGCCAGCAGTGAAGACCTAGCGGGAGCGGGCACAGATACGCAGTATTTT.

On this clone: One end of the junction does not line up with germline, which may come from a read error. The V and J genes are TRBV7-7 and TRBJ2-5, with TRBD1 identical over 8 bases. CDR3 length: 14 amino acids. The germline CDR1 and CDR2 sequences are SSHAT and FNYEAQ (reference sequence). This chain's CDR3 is CASSLNRGQETQYF. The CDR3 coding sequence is TGTGCTAGCAGCTTAAACAGGGGGCAAGAGACCCAGTACTTC. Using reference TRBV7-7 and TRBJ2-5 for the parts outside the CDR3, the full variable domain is GAGVSQSPRYKVTKRGQDVTLRCDPISSHATLYWYQQALGQGPEFLTYFNYEAQPDKSGLPSDRFSAERPEGSISTLTIQRTEQRDSAMYRCASSLNRGQETQYFGPGTRLLVL.

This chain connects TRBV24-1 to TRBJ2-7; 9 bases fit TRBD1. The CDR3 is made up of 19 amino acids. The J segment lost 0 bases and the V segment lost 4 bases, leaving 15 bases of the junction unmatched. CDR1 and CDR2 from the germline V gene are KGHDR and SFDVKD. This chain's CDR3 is CATSDRRGTGPPSSYEQYF. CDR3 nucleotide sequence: TGTGCCACCAGTGACCGCCGAGGGACAGGGCCCCCGAGCTCCTACGAGCAGTACTTC.

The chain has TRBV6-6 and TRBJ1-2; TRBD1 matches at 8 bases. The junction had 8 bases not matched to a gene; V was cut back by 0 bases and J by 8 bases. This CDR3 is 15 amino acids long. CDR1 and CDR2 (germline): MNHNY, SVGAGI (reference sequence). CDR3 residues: CASSYSDRVEGGYTF. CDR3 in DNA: TGTGCCAGCAGTTACTCGGACAGGGTCGAGGGAGGCTACACCTTC.

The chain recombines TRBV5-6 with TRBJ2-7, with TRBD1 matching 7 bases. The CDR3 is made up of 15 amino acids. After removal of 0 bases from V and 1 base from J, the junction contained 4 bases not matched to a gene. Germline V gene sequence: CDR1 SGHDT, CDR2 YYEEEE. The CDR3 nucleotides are TGTGCCAGCAGCTTGGAGGCCAGGGGGTCCTACGAGCAGTACTTC. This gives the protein CASSLEARGSYEQYF.

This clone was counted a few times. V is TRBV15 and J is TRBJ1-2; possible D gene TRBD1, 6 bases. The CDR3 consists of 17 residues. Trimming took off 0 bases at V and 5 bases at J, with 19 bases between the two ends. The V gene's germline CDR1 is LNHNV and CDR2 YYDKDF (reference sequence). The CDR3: CATSRDLGGALGYGYTF. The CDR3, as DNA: TGTGCCACCAGCAGAGACCTAGGGGGGGCGCTGGGGTATGGCTACACCTTC.